Below are 15 T cell receptor beta chains sequenced from a single sample in a study of shared clonotypes between healthy human individuals. The repertoire was sequenced with immunoSEQ multiplex PCR; TCRdb's copy has only in-frame clones and lacks some. The sample includes around 700,000 clones, more than 70% seen only once; the top ten take about 1.7%. The sequencing input was memory CD4+ T cells sorted from blood. The sample's subset: CD45RA-negative fraction. The origin of the receptors is a young woman in good health.

This clone showed up just a few times. The chain is built from TRBV28 and TRBJ2-3; D is tentatively TRBD1 or TRBD2 (5 bases each). This CDR3 has 16 residues. V lost 3 bases to trimming and J lost 4 bases, with 17 bases between them. In germline, CDR1 is MDHEN, CDR2 SYDVKM. The CDR3 DNA is TGTGCCAGCAGTTTTAGGTGGGGGAGTTGGGCAGATACGCAGTATTTT. This gives the protein CASSFRWGSWADTQYF. Looking up the rest from reference TRBV28 and TRBJ2-3 gives the full variable domain: DVKVTQSSRYLVKRTGEKVFLECVQDMDHENMFWYRQDPGLGLRLIYFSYDVKMKEKGDIPEGYSVSREKKERFSLILESASTNQTSMYLCASSFRWGSWADTQYFGPGTRLTVL.

This clone was counted between two and nine times. V is TRBV5-8 and J is TRBJ2-7; D perhaps matches TRBD1 (5 bases). Trimming pared 4 bases from V and 6 bases from J, leaving 20 bases between. Germline V gene data show CDR1 as SGHTS and CDR2 as YDEGEE. This CDR3 contains 15 residues. In nucleotides, the CDR3 is TGTGCCAGCAGCCTCGACCTGGACGGTACAGGCGAGCAGTACTTC. It translates to CASSLDLDGTGEQYF.

The chain links TRBV19 to TRBJ1-2, with 8 positions matching TRBD1. Germline V gene sequence: CDR1 LNHDA, CDR2 SQIVND (reference sequence). With 4 bases clipped from V and 4 bases from J, the junction kept 11 bases outside the gene matches. The CDR3 has 16 amino acids. The CDR3 nucleotides are TGTGCCAGTAGTACTGAACTGGGACAGGTCCTCTATGGCTACACCTTC. Amino acids: CASSTELGQVLYGYTF.

In this sample, this clone turned up once. J is TRBJ1-5 and V is TRBV5-3; D ambiguous. TRBV5-3 is placed among ORFs of uncertain function. Trimming cost V 2 bases and J 7 bases, with 7 bases left between them. The CDR3 has 12 residues. CDR3 residues: CARSFRNQPQHF. The CDR3 DNA sequence: TGTGCCAGAAGCTTCCGTAACCAGCCCCAGCATTTT.

This clone came up once. This chain uses TRBV11-2 with TRBJ1-1; D unclear. V was clipped by 1 base and J by 3 bases, with 6 bases between them. The CDR3 sequence is 13 residues long. Per the germline V gene, CDR1 is SGHAT and CDR2 is FQNNGV. CDR3 amino acids: CASSLGAYTEAFF. CDR3 nucleotides: TGTGCCAGCAGCTTAGGGGCATACACTGAAGCTTTCTTT.

This clone appeared a single time. This chain uses TRBV18 with TRBJ1-4; the D is unclear. Germline V gene sequence: CDR1 KGHSH, CDR2 LQKENI. CDR3 size: 15 residues. The ends were cut back, 4 bases at V and 4 bases at J, with 13 bases in the middle. Here the CDR3 DNA reads TGTGCCAGCTCACGCTCCTCAGGATTTAATGAAAAACTGTTTTTT. It is translated as CASSRSSGFNEKLFF.

The chain is built from TRBV7-3 and TRBJ2-3; D remains ambiguous. V lost 2 bases to trimming and J lost 6 bases, with 9 bases between them. Germline V gives CDR1 SGHTA, CDR2 FQGTGA. CDR3 length: 13 amino acids. The CDR3 bases are TGTGCCAGCAGCTTATTGTCCTCGGATACGCAGTATTTT. Translating gives CASSLLSSDTQYF. Drawing the rest from reference TRBV7-3 and TRBJ2-3, the complete variable domain is GAGVSQTPSNKVTEKGKYVELRCDPISGHTALYWYRQSLGQGPEFLIYFQGTGAADDSGLPNDRFFAVRPEGSVSTLKIQRTERGDSAVYLCASSLLSSDTQYFGPGTRLTVL.

The J gene is TRBJ2-3, the V gene TRBV28; a possible D gene is TRBD1 (5 bases). The CDR3 is 16 amino acids. CDR1 is MDHEN and CDR2 is SYDVKM in the germline V gene. V was clipped by 5 bases and J by 6 bases, with 21 bases between them. The CDR3 protein is CASSPYRLTGLDTQYF. The DNA for the CDR3 is TGTGCCAGCAGTCCCTACAGGCTGACCGGATTGGATACGCAGTATTTT.

The V and J genes are TRBV19 and TRBJ2-5, with 7 bases identical to TRBD1. V shed 5 bases and J 2 bases; nucleotides not matched to a gene: 5. Germline V gives CDR1 LNHDA, CDR2 SQIVND (reference sequence). The CDR3 is 14 amino acids. In DNA form, the CDR3 reads TGTGCCAGTAGTGTCGGGACAGTGCAAGAGACCCAGTACTTC. It yields the protein CASSVGTVQETQYF.

This clone was seen once. The CDR3 DNA follows: TGTGCCAGCAGCTTAAATACTTTACTCCAAGAGACCCAGTACTTC. Translation gives CASSLNTLLQETQYF. The chain recombines TRBV7-2 with TRBJ2-5; no clear D. Trimming removed 2 bases from V and 1 base from J, with 11 bases in between. The CDR3 loop spans 15 amino acids. The germline V gene has CDR1 SGHTA and CDR2 FQGNSA.

Worth noting for this clone: Distinct nucleotide sequences in the sample also encode this CDR3. V is TRBV30 and J is TRBJ2-3, with D unresolved. The V end lost 2 bases, the J end lost 0 bases, and 3 bases lay between the germline ends. The V gene's germline CDR1 is GTSNPN and CDR2 SVGIG (reference sequence). This CDR3 comprises 12 residues. CDR3: CAWSQSTDTQYF. For the CDR3, the DNA is TGTGCCTGGAGTCAAAGCACAGATACGCAGTATTTT. The full variable domain, with the rest looked up from reference TRBV30 and TRBJ2-3, is SQTIHQWPATLVQPVGSPLSLECTVEGTSNPNLYWYRQAAGRGLQLLFYSVGIGQISSEVPQNLSASRPQDRQFILSSKKLLLSDSGFYLCAWSQSTDTQYFGPGTRLTVL.

This chain's CDR3 is CASSGSYTGELFF. CDR3 in DNA: TGCGCCAGCAGCGGGAGCTACACCGGGGAGCTGTTTTTT. The rearrangement links TRBV5-1 to TRBJ2-2; weak D call: TRBD2 (5 bases). The CDR3 runs to 13 residues. V was cut by 4 bases and J by 3 bases, with 7 bases left in between. The germline V gene encodes CDR1 SGHRS and CDR2 YFSETQ. The full variable domain, its missing parts supplied by reference TRBV5-1 and TRBJ2-2, is KAGVTQTPRYLIKTRGQQVTLSCSPISGHRSVSWYQQTPGQGLQFLFEYFSETQRNKGNFPGRFSGRQFSNSRSEMNVSTLELGDSALYLCASSGSYTGELFFGEGSRLTVL.

There are a few counts of this clone. This rearrangement joins TRBV10-3 to TRBJ2-7; D not certain. From germline, CDR1 is ENHRY and CDR2 SYGVKD. The length of the CDR3 is 13 residues. V was clipped by 2 bases and J by 6 bases, with 11 bases between them. For the CDR3, the DNA is TGTGCCATCAGTGAGGCCGATTTAGGCGAGCAGTACTTC. It specifies CAISEADLGEQYF.

Concerning this clone: The same CDR3 arises from other DNA sequences in this sample as well. The V gene is TRBV7-9, the J gene TRBJ2-7; TRBD2 is a possible D gene (5 bases). V shed 2 bases and J shed 0 bases, with 8 bases lying between them. The CDR3 is 14 residues long. The germline V gene has CDR1 SEHNR and CDR2 FQNEAQ (reference sequence). CDR3 amino acids: CASSLLGSSYEQYF. DNA of the CDR3: TGTGCCAGCAGCTTATTAGGGAGCTCCTACGAGCAGTACTTC.

The gene calls are TRBV7-2 and TRBJ2-7, with D perhaps assigned TRBD1 or TRBD2 (5 bases each). The CDR3 length is 17 residues. Germline assignment: CDR1 SGHTA and CDR2 FQGNSA. Trimming took off 0 bases at V and 1 base at J, with 16 bases between the two ends. The CDR3: CASSLAPVGVRSYEQYF. DNA for the CDR3: TGTGCCAGCAGCTTAGCGCCCGTGGGGGTAAGGTCCTACGAGCAGTACTTC.